Below, 23 T cell receptor beta chains from the same sample are listed, as sequenced in a study of post-analysis software for immune sequencing data. Unique molecular identifiers had been added to the TCR beta cDNA libraries. TCRdb analysed the PCR reads with MiXCR anew, one entry per CDR3 protein. This sample has about 680,000 distinct CDR3 sequences, with roughly three fifths found just once. No antigen is known for these receptors. Findings of the study overall: Among four to six TRBV segments more frequent in patients than controls were TRBV5-6, TRBV5-1 and TRBV20-1.

The specimen sequenced was blood. The receptor source for this set is a girl aged 2-9 years with multiple sclerosis.

The V call is TRBV7-2, the J call TRBJ2-1, with D possibly being TRBD2 (6 bases). V lost 0 bases, J lost 5 bases, and 17 bases lay in between. The CDR3 is 17 amino acids. Germline CDR1 is SGHTA and CDR2 is FQGNSA. CDR3 sequence: CASSLAGTHPTDNEQFF. CDR3 nucleotides: TGTGCCAGCAGCTTAGCAGGGACTCACCCTACTGACAATGAGCAGTTCTTC.

The CDR3 DNA sequence: TGTGCCAGCAGCTTAGCATTTACAGGGGAAGGAGGCTACACCTTC. Protein sequence: CASSLAFTGEGGYTF. The chain joins TRBV7-2 to TRBJ1-2, with 7 bases identical to TRBD1. This CDR3 comprises 15 residues. The V gene's germline CDR1 is SGHTA and CDR2 FQGNSA. V gave up 0 bases and J gave up 8 bases; unmatched junction bases: 9.

The chain joins TRBV6-6 to TRBJ2-1, with TRBD1 matching 7 bases. The CDR3 length is 13 residues. Looked up from germline, CDR1 is MNHNY and CDR2 is SVGAGI (reference sequence). V lost 7 bases to trimming and J lost 5 bases; unmatched junction nucleotides: 5. CDR3 nucleotides: TGTGCCAGCACAGGACAGGTTAACAATGAGCAGTTCTTC. Its protein product is CASTGQVNNEQFF.

The V gene is TRBV7-2, the J gene TRBJ2-1; 9 bases map to TRBD1. CDR1 and CDR2 (germline): SGHTA, FQGNSA. The V and J ends lost 2 bases and 7 bases, in that order; junction bases with no gene match: 9. The CDR3 length is 16 residues. Written as DNA, the CDR3 is TGTGCCAGCAGCTTAACCGGGACAGGGTTCGGGAATGAGCAGTTCTTC. Its translation: CASSLTGTGFGNEQFF. The complete variable domain, with remaining parts taken from reference TRBV7-2 and TRBJ2-1, reads GAGVSQSPSNKVTEKGKDVELRCDPISGHTALYWYRQSLGQGLEFLIYFQGNSAPDKSGLPSDRFSAERTGGSVSTLTIQRTQQEDSAVYLCASSLTGTGFGNEQFFGPGTRLTVL.

The rearrangement uses TRBV4-1 and TRBJ1-2; possibly TRBD1 for D (5 bases). The CDR3 consists of 16 residues. Germline CDR1 and CDR2: MGHRA and YSYEKL. Trimming left V 4 bases short and J 5 bases short, with 20 bases between. CDR3 in DNA: TGCGCCAGCAGCCCGCCCAGACTTCGGGACGGATATGGCTACACCTTC. Its protein product is CASSPPRLRDGYGYTF.

V gene TRBV5-1 combines with J gene TRBJ2-7; D perhaps matches TRBD2 (5 bases). The CDR3 loop spans 12 amino acids. Germline values: CDR1 SGHRS, CDR2 YFSETQ. V lost 0 bases and J 5 bases, leaving 6 bases between the germline ends. The CDR3 here is CASSLVGNEQYF. CDR3 nucleotide sequence: TGCGCCAGCAGCTTGGTCGGGAACGAGCAGTACTTC.

V usage is TRBV12-3 or TRBV12-4 and J usage is TRBJ1-6, with 7 bases that match TRBD1. V dropped 3 bases and J dropped 9; count of bases not matched to a gene: 8. The CDR3 is 15 amino acids. CDR3 residues: CASSFDEGASSPLHF. The CDR3 nucleotides are TGTGCCAGCAGTTTTGACGAGGGGGCAAGTTCACCCCTCCACTTT.

The J gene is TRBJ1-6, the V gene TRBV6-5, with D possibly matching TRBD1 (6 bases). The CDR3 is made up of 14 amino acids. V gave up 6 bases and J gave up 7 bases, with 13 bases separating them. Germline lookup yields CDR1 MNHEY and CDR2 SVGAGI. DNA of the CDR3: TGTGCCAGCAGCCGCGGGGGCAGGAATTCACCCCTCCACTTT. This encodes CASSRGGRNSPLHF.

J is TRBJ2-1 and V is TRBV29-1, with D perhaps being TRBD1 or TRBD2 (6 bases each). V lost 3 bases and J lost 5, with 17 bases in between. This CDR3 comprises 15 residues. CDR1 and CDR2 from the germline V gene are SQVTM and ANQGSEA. CDR3 in amino acids: CSVDAGTLDHNEQFF. The CDR3 nucleotides read TGCAGCGTTGATGCGGGGACATTAGACCACAATGAGCAGTTCTTC.

This clonotype was observed a single time. This chain connects TRBV5-1 to TRBJ2-7, with 7 bases aligning to TRBD1. The end of the DNA is better explained by TRBJ2-4, so the J call may be wrong. Germline-derived CDR1 and CDR2 are SGHRS and YFSETQ. The CDR3 length is 14 residues. The chain's CDR3 is CASSGTDWADIQYF. The CDR3 DNA follows: TGCGCCAGCAGCGGGACAGACTGGGCGGACATTCAGTACTTC.

This clonotype came up once. This chain uses TRBV6-1 with TRBJ2-7; D remains ambiguous. This CDR3 has 13 amino acids. Germline V gene lookup returns CDR1 MNHNS and CDR2 SASEGT. The ends were cut back, 11 bases at V and 3 bases at J, with 17 bases in the middle. CDR3 in DNA: TGTGCCGCAGCTCTTGCGGACCTCTACGAGCAGTACTTC. Amino acid sequence: CAAALADLYEQYF.

The count of this clonotype is one. Compared with germline, one end of the junction differs, possibly owing to a read error. This chain connects TRBV7-9 to TRBJ2-5, with D possibly TRBD1 on 6 matching bases. The CDR3 runs 14 residues. CDR1 and CDR2 (germline): SEHNR, FQNEAQ (reference sequence). CDR3 amino acids: CVSSEQGSQETQYF. The CDR3 DNA sequence: TGTGTCAGCAGCGAACAGGGTAGCCAAGAGACCCAGTACTTC.

This clonotype was detected a few times. The chain combines TRBV20-1 with TRBJ2-1; 7 bases are shared with TRBD2. Trimming cost V 1 base and J 9 bases; bases outside gene matches: 3. CDR1 DFQATT and CDR2 SNEGSKA come from the germline V gene (reference sequence). The CDR3 contains 12 residues. In DNA form, the CDR3 reads TGCAGTGCTAGAGCGGGGGGTGTTGAGCAGTTCTTC. Amino acid sequence: CSARAGGVEQFF.

This clonotype was seen a handful of times. CDR3 residues: CASSESTSGGGYNEQFF. CDR3 nucleotide sequence: TGTGCCAGCAGTGAATCGACTAGCGGGGGGGGCTACAATGAGCAGTTCTTC. This chain connects TRBV6-4 to TRBJ2-1; 14 bases fit TRBD2. V was clipped by 3 bases and J by 3 bases; unmatched bases: 4. Germline V gene sequence: CDR1 MRHNA, CDR2 SNTAGT. The CDR3 totals 17 residues.

This chain joins TRBV11-3 and TRBJ2-4; 9 positions match TRBD1. Germline values: CDR1 SGHNT, CDR2 YENEEA. This CDR3 has 13 residues. The J segment lost 9 bases and the V segment lost 5 bases, leaving 5 bases of the junction unmatched. The CDR3 here is CASSLDRGSIQYF. The CDR3 DNA reads as TGTGCCAGCAGCCTGGACAGGGGATCCATTCAGTACTTC.

The chain recombines TRBV4-1 with TRBJ2-7; 11 nucleotides line up with TRBD1. The CDR3 has 17 residues. With 0 bases clipped from V and 5 bases from J, the junction kept 9 bases outside the gene matches. Looked up from germline, CDR1 is MGHRA and CDR2 is YSYEKL. CDR3 in amino acids: CASSQEPGTGGRHEQYF. The DNA of the CDR3 is TGCGCCAGCAGCCAAGAGCCAGGGACAGGGGGAAGGCACGAGCAGTACTTC.

The V and J genes are TRBV21-1 and TRBJ2-1; the D call TRBD1 from the table was never checked on the DNA. TRBV21-1 is a pseudogene. There are 17 residues in the CDR3. The CDR3 sequence: CASSKKGAGGMVNEQFF. In nucleotides, the CDR3 is TGTGCCAGCAGCAAAAAAGGTGCCGGGGGTATGGTGAATGAGCAGTTCTTC.

The chain uses TRBV5-1 and TRBJ1-1; D perhaps matches TRBD1 (5 bases). This CDR3 contains 13 residues. The V gene's germline CDR1 is SGHRS and CDR2 YFSETQ. Trimming shortened V by 2 bases and J by 8 bases, and 13 bases separated the two germline ends. CDR3 region: CASSFIQDGEAFF. Here the CDR3 DNA reads TGCGCCAGCAGCTTTATACAGGATGGGGAAGCTTTCTTT.

The CDR3 nucleotides are TGTGCCAGCAGCTTATCCAAGAGGGGCCCAGAGACCCAGTACTTC. It specifies CASSLSKRGPETQYF. The chain links TRBV7-2 to TRBJ2-5; the D call may be TRBD1 or TRBD2 (5 bases each). The CDR3 runs to 15 residues. Per the germline V gene, CDR1 is SGHTA and CDR2 is FQGNSA. V was trimmed by 2 bases and J by 4 bases, leaving 14 bases between them.

The V gene is TRBV2, the J gene TRBJ2-1; 8 nucleotides agree with TRBD1. J was trimmed by 9 bases and V by 4 bases; bases with no gene match: 8. This CDR3 has 14 amino acids. Looked up from germline, CDR1 is SNHLY and CDR2 is FYNNEI. The CDR3 sequence is CASSGTGISIEQFF. The CDR3 DNA follows: TGTGCCAGCAGTGGGACAGGGATTTCGATTGAGCAGTTCTTC.

The chain joins TRBV18 to TRBJ2-5; 7 bases are shared with TRBD1. Trimming cost V 4 bases and J 2 bases; bases outside gene matches: 7. CDR1 and CDR2 (germline): KGHSH, LQKENI. CDR3 length: 15 residues. CDR3 in amino acids: CASSRIPGQQETQYF. The CDR3 bases are TGTGCCAGCTCACGAATCCCGGGACAGCAAGAGACCCAGTACTTC.

The rearrangement links TRBV5-1 to TRBJ1-1; the D gene is possibly TRBD1 (6 bases). Germline V CDR1 and CDR2: SGHRS, YFSETQ. This CDR3 region has 16 residues. Trimming took off 0 bases at V and 9 bases at J, with 21 bases between the two ends. CDR3 DNA: TGCGCCAGCAGCTTGGTAGACACCCGAAACGGGGGGCAAGCTTTCTTT. Its protein product is CASSLVDTRNGGQAFF.

The chain links TRBV19 to TRBJ2-1; possible D gene TRBD1, 5 bases. Trimming pared 6 bases from V and 3 bases from J, leaving 12 bases between. The CDR3 extends over 14 amino acids. Looked up from germline, CDR1 is LNHDA and CDR2 is SQIVND (reference sequence). The CDR3 DNA is TGTGCCAGTAGAGGGGAACACCACTACAATGAGCAGTTCTTC. Its translation is CASRGEHHYNEQFF.